This T cell receptor beta chain originates from a study of blood T cell repertoires in COVID-19 (dated by TCRdb to 2018 to 2020). With respect to the entire study: Samples covering the acute and convalescent phases of COVID-19 were provided by collaborators in the United States, Italy and Spain. The prospective study material was composed of cDNA or gDNA derived from T cells, B-cell-depleted T cells, or PBMCs. Deeply sampled blood TCRbeta repertoires from subjects exposed to, actively infected with, or recovered from COVID-19 were included in the dataset. A freely available public database, intended as a resource for researchers studying the immune response to SARS-CoV-2, is where the repertoires were released. Samples came from the ongoing ImmuneRACE study (first 160 participants) plus 1,254 subjects from 6 global collaborators. Sample metadata almost always included a de-identified subject ID, COVID-19 status, age in years and sex. Where available, HLA class I and class II types were taken from metadata supplied by the sample provider and were not determined by assay-based typing. The study at large found these results: How much clinical and demographic metadata was included differed by source and by participant, and the metadata was provided uncurated.

Points on this clone: Its binding antigen is unknown. Qualities for individual bases were not recorded, and no much larger clone is one base off.

Samples from volunteer blood donors who had recovered from COVID-19 were contributed by a second Seattle source. Each collaborating institution followed its own protocols to collect whole blood in K2EDTA tubes. Collaborator samples were shipped for TCRbeta analysis as frozen whole blood, isolated PBMCs, or DNA extracted from either sample type. The junction carries 15 bases between V and J, which are trimmed by 5 bases and 6 bases respectively. Taken from cysteine to phenylalanine, the CDR3 has 14 residues. The only DNA kept is the CDR3, 42 bases in frame from the first base. Sequences MNHEY (CDR1) and SMNVEV (CDR2) are obtained from the germline V gene (reference sequence). TCRbeta CDR3 regions were amplified from genomic DNA using the immunoSEQ Assay, a bias-controlled multiplex PCR. As for how the authors treated the data: The number of nucleated cells in each sample was estimated by amplification of reference gene primers within the assay. To quantify the absolute abundance of each unique TCRbeta CDR3 rearrangement, sequence reads were collapsed and filtered. For each sample, productive Simpson clonality was calculated by taking the square root of Simpson's diversity index across productive rearrangements. The table was pulled from immuneACCESS by TCRdb, which kept in-frame rearrangements only. Such tables lose some clones; where checked, under half of the loss comes from unresolved V genes, and the rest has no known cause. V and J calls and clone size come straight from that table; D and trimming were deduced from the DNA. The sample table holds 250,000 to 300,000 clones, of which about 90% were seen once. Of the sample, over 2% is held by the ten largest clones.

This receptor chain uses TRBV27 and TRBJ2-3, and possibly TRBD2, on 6 matching bases. What was sequenced was peripheral blood. This clonotype was sampled from a woman aged 45 to 65 who had recovered from COVID-19. The DNA is as follows: TGTGCCAGCAGTACCTCCCTTCTAGCGGATACGCAGTATTTT. Its translation reads: CASSTSLLADTQYF.